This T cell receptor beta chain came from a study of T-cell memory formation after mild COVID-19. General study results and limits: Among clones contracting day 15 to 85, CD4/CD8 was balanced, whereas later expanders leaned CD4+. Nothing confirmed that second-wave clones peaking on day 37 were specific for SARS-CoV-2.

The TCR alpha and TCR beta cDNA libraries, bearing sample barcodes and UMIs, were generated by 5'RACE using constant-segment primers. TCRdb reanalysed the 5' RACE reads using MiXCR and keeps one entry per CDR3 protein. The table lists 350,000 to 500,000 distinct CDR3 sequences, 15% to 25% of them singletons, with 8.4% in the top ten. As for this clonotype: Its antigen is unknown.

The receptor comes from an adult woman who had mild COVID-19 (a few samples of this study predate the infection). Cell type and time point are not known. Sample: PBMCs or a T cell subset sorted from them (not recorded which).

In nucleotides, the CDR3 is TGTGCCAGCAGCTTAGAAGGGGCTGGGGAAAAACTGTTTTTT. It yields the protein CASSLEGAGEKLFF. The chain recombines TRBV7-2 with TRBJ1-4, with a possible D match to TRBD1 (5 bases). V was clipped by 1 base and J by 8 bases, with 11 bases between them. Germline V gene lookup returns CDR1 SGHTA and CDR2 FQGNSA. This CDR3 has 14 residues.